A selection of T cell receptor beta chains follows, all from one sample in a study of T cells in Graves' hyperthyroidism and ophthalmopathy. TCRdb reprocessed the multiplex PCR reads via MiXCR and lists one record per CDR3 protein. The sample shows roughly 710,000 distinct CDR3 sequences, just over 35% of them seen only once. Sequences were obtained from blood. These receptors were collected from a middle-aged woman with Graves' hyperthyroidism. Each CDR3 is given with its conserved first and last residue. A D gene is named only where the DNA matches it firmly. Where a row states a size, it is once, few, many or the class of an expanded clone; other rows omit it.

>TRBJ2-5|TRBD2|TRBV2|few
TGTGCCAGCAGTGAAGCGAGGCTAGCGGAGGTAAAAGAGACCCAGTACTTC
CASSEARLAEVKETQYF
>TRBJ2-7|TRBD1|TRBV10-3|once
TGTGCCAGCAGTTCCCTCGGACAGGAACGCTACGAGCAGTACTTC
CASSSLGQERYEQYF
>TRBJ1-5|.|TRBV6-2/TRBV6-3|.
TGTGCCAGCACCCCGTTAGGTAATCAGCCCCAGCATTTT
CASTPLGNQPQHF
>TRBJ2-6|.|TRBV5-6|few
TGTGCCAGCAGCTTTAGGGACTCTGGGGCCAACGTCCTGACTTTC
CASSFRDSGANVLTF
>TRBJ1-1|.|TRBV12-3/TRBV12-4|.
TGTGCCAGCAGTTTAGCGCCCGGCAGGGTTAGATTAGCTTTCTTT
CASSLAPGRVRLAFF
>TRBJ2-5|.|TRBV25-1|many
TGTGCCAGCCTAAGGGGTGGTGTGTTGGGAGAGACCCAGTACTTC
CASLRGGVLGETQYF
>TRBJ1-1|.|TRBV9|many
TGTGCCAGCAGCGTAGTAACAGGGCCTGAAGCTTTCTTT
CASSVVTGPEAFF
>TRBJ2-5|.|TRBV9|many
TGTGCCAGCAGCGTGACATCGGGGTTGGAGACCCAGTACTTC
CASSVTSGLETQYF
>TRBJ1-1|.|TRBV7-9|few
TGTGCCAGCTCACCCATGGAAGTAAGCACTGAAGCTTTCTTT
CASSPMEVSTEAFF
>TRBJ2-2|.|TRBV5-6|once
TGTGCCAGCACCCGTGGGCTAGGTTGGCGGGCTGGGAGCACCGGGGAGCTGTTTTTT
CASTRGLGWRAGSTGELFF
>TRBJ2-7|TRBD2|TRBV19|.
TGTGCCAGTAGTATAGGAGGCGGGACTACCTACGAGCAGTACTTC
CASSIGGGTTYEQYF
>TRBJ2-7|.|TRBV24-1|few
TGTGCCACCAGTGATCCCTCGACCTACGAGCAGTACTTC
CATSDPSTYEQYF
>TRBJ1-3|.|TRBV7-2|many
TGTGCCAGCAGCTTCTTCGGGGGTGACACCATATATTTT
CASSFFGGDTIYF
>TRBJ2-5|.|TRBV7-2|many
TGTGCCAGCAGCCCCAGACAGGAAGAGACCCAGTACTTC
CASSPRQEETQYF
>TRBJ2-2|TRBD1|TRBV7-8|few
TGTGCCAGCAGCTGGATCCCCACAGGGGGCGGTGGCGGGGAGCTGTTTTTT
CASSWIPTGGGGGELFF
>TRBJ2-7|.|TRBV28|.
TGTGCCAGCAGTTTATACAACTACGAGCAGTACTTC
CASSLYNYEQYF
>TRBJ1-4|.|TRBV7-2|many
TGTGCCAGCAGCTTAGGTCTCAGCTCTAATGAAAAACTGTTTTTT
CASSLGLSSNEKLFF
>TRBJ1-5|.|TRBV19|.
TGTGCCAGTAGTCTCTCAGTTATCGGGGCAGGCCTTATTGGGGGCAATCAGCCCCAGCATTTT
CASSLSVIGAGLIGGNQPQHF
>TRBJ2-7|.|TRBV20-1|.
TGCAGTGCTAACCACAGGAGCTCCTACGAGCAGTACTTC
CSANHRSSYEQYF
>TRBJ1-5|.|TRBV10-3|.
TGTGCCATCAGTGAGAAAGTGGGGGACAATCAGCCCCAGCATTTT
CAISEKVGDNQPQHF
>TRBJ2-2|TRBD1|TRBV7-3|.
TGTGCCAGCAGCCTAACGGGGACAGGGCGTGAGACCGGGGAGCTGTTTTTT
CASSLTGTGRETGELFF
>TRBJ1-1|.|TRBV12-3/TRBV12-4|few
TGTGCCAGCAGTCCCCTTTATCTGAACACTGAAGCTTTCTTT
CASSPLYLNTEAFF
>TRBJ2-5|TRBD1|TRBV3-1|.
TGTGCCAGCGAACCGGGACAGTACCAAGAGACCCAGTACTTC
CASEPGQYQETQYF